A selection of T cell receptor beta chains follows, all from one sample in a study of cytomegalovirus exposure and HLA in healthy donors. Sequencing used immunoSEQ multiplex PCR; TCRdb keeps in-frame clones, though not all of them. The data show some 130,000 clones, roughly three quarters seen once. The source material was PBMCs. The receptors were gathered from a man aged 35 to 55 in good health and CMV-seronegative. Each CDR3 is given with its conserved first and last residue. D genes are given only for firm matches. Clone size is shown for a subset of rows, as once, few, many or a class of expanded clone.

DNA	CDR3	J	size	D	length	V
TGTGCCACCAGCAGAGATCGCCTCAAAGCGGACAATGAGCAGTTCTTC	CATSRDRLKADNEQFF	TRBJ2-1	.	.	16	TRBV15
TGTGCCAGCAGCTTAGTGGACAGGGCTGGTCAGTTCTTC	CASSLVDRAGQFF	TRBJ2-1	.	TRBD1	13	TRBV11-3
TGCACCAGCAGCCAAGATCGGCGGCTAGCGGGGCAACAGAGCACAGATACGCAGTATTTT	CTSSQDRRLAGQQSTDTQYF	TRBJ2-3	once	.	20	TRBV1
TGCGCCAGCAGCTTAGAAGCGAACTACGAGCAGTACTTC	CASSLEANYEQYF	TRBJ2-7	.	.	13	TRBV5-1
TGTGCCAGCAGCTTAGAGCAGGGGGCAGCTGGAAACACCATATATTTT	CASSLEQGAAGNTIYF	TRBJ1-3	medium-sized	TRBD1	16	TRBV7-9
TGTGCCAGCAGTGTCGGCGGGGTAAGCTATGGCTACACCTTC	CASSVGGVSYGYTF	TRBJ1-2	.	.	14	TRBV6-1
TGTGCCAGCAGCCCCGGGAGATGGGTGCAGGACCAGGGCGGGGATTACAATGAGCAGTTCTTC	CASSPGRWVQDQGGDYNEQFF	TRBJ2-1	.	.	21	TRBV21-1
TGCGCCAGCAGCTTGGGAGCCTACGAGACCTACGAGCAGTACTTC	CASSLGAYETYEQYF	TRBJ2-7	.	.	15	TRBV5-1
TGTGCCAGCAGTGAAAACAGGGGCACTGAAGCTTTCTTT	CASSENRGTEAFF	TRBJ1-1	few	TRBD1	13	TRBV2
TGTGCCATCAGTGGGGGGTCGACCGCAGGGGACATTCAGTACTTC	CAISGGSTAGDIQYF	TRBJ2-4	.	.	15	TRBV10-3
TGCGCCAGCAGCTTTGTGGAGGATACCTACGAGCAGTACTTC	CASSFVEDTYEQYF	TRBJ2-7	.	.	14	TRBV5-1
TGTGCCAGCAGCTTGGCAGTAGCGGGAGGGACCGGGGAGCTGTTTTTT	CASSLAVAGGTGELFF	TRBJ2-2	.	TRBD2	16	TRBV5-6
TGTGCCAGCGGCTCGCCGGGTAGCTGGTACGAGCAGTACTTC	CASGSPGSWYEQYF	TRBJ2-7	.	.	14	TRBV2
TGCGCCAGCAGCTTGGTCTCCGGACAGGGCGCTATTGGCTACACCTTC	CASSLVSGQGAIGYTF	TRBJ1-2	.	TRBD1	16	TRBV5-1
TGTGCCATCAGTGAGTCAAAGGGGACAGGGAAGAATCAGCCCCAGCATTTT	CAISESKGTGKNQPQHF	TRBJ1-5	.	TRBD1	17	TRBV10-3
TGTGCCAGCAGCCAAGAGGCAGACCCCGGGGGCACTGAAGCTTTCTTT	CASSQEADPGGTEAFF	TRBJ1-1	.	.	16	TRBV4-2
TGCGCCAGCAGCCCGGGACAGATGACTGAAGCTTTCTTT	CASSPGQMTEAFF	TRBJ1-1	.	TRBD1	13	TRBV5-1
TGTGCCAGCAGCGTGGGGGGGCTCCAGCCCCAGCATTTT	CASSVGGLQPQHF	TRBJ1-5	few	.	13	TRBV9
TGCAGCGTTGAAGATGGAAACAGGCCGGCAAGGTTCTATGGCTACACCTTC	CSVEDGNRPARFYGYTF	TRBJ1-2	.	.	17	TRBV29-1
TGCAGCGTTCGGCTTGGGGGCACTAGCTCCTACGAGCAGTACTTC	CSVRLGGTSSYEQYF	TRBJ2-7	.	.	15	TRBV29-1
TGCGCCAGCAGCCAAGATACACTAGCGATTTACAATGAGCAGTTCTTC	CASSQDTLAIYNEQFF	TRBJ2-1	few	TRBD2	16	TRBV4-3
TGTGCCAGCAGTACCCGACTAGCGGTCGACACAGATACGCAGTATTTT	CASSTRLAVDTDTQYF	TRBJ2-3	.	TRBD2	16	TRBV25-1
TGTGCCAGCCGAAGAGCGGATGAAAAACTGTTTTTT	CASRRADEKLFF	TRBJ1-4	.	.	12	TRBV2
TGTGCCAGCAGTGTCTCCGGGTCCAGCTCCTACGAGCAGTACTTC	CASSVSGSSSYEQYF	TRBJ2-7	.	.	15	TRBV2
TGTGCCAGCAGCCCGGCGGGGAACGAGCAGTACTTC	CASSPAGNEQYF	TRBJ2-7	.	.	12	TRBV7-3
TGTGCCAGCAGTTTTGGTCGGGGCGAGCAGTACTTC	CASSFGRGEQYF	TRBJ2-7	.	.	12	TRBV27
TGTGCCAGCAGTGAATTTAGCGGGAGCAACCAAGAGACCCAGTACTTC	CASSEFSGSNQETQYF	TRBJ2-5	.	TRBD2	16	TRBV2
TGTGCCAGCAGCTTCAGGGGGGAAGGGACCCAGTACTTC	CASSFRGEGTQYF	TRBJ2-5	.	.	13	TRBV7-2
TGTGCTAGTGGTCAAGGGGTGGGGGATACGCAGTATTTT	CASGQGVGDTQYF	TRBJ2-3	.	.	13	TRBV12-5
TGTGCCAGCAGCTTATCTGGGACAGAAGAGACCCAGTACTTC	CASSLSGTEETQYF	TRBJ2-5	.	TRBD1	14	TRBV7-3
TGTGCCAGCGGGAGGTCGGGCCCCTACAATGAGCAGTTCTTC	CASGRSGPYNEQFF	TRBJ2-1	.	.	14	TRBV5-4
TGTGCCAGCAGTGTCTCCGGCCGGGGTCGAAACACCATATATTTT	CASSVSGRGRNTIYF	TRBJ1-3	medium-sized	.	15	TRBV6-1
TGTGCCAGCACGGGACACCAGAACACTGAAGCTTTCTTT	CASTGHQNTEAFF	TRBJ1-1	once	.	13	TRBV6-1
TGCGCCAGCAGCTTCCAGGTATACACTGAAGCTTTCTTT	CASSFQVYTEAFF	TRBJ1-1	once	.	13	TRBV5-1
TGTGCCAGCAGTGCCCTCGCGGGGACAGGGGGTCGTGGCTACACCTTC	CASSALAGTGGRGYTF	TRBJ1-2	.	TRBD1	16	TRBV27
TGCGCCAGCAGCTTGCGTCAGGGGGCTGTGGGTGAAAAACTGTTTTTT	CASSLRQGAVGEKLFF	TRBJ1-4	.	TRBD1	16	TRBV5-1
TGTGCCATCAGTTGGGGACAGCGGGATACGCAGTATTTT	CAISWGQRDTQYF	TRBJ2-3	.	TRBD1	13	TRBV10-3
TGTGCCAGCAGTCAACGGGTCCGAGAGACCCAGTACTTC	CASSQRVRETQYF	TRBJ2-5	.	.	13	TRBV27
TGTGCCAGTAGTATTACTCGGACAGGGGGCCGCGAGACCCAGTACTTC	CASSITRTGGRETQYF	TRBJ2-5	few	TRBD1	16	TRBV19
TGTGCCAGCAGCCAGGGTGGCAGGGGTACCTATGGCTACACCTTC	CASSQGGRGTYGYTF	TRBJ1-2	.	.	15	TRBV7-2
TGTGCCAGCCTACCCCCCGGGACTAGCGGGATTAGGGAGCAGTTCTTC	CASLPPGTSGIREQFF	TRBJ2-1	.	TRBD2	16	TRBV27
TGCGCCAGCAGCTATATGGGACAGGGGGGCTACGAGCAGTACTTC	CASSYMGQGGYEQYF	TRBJ2-7	.	TRBD1	15	TRBV5-1